This entry features one T cell receptor beta chain sequence. Its antigen is undetermined. This sample is part of a study of blood T cells in healthy people across ages. A second PCR of 7 to 11 cycles used a sample-barcoded 5' primer and a J-beta primer mix. Each cDNA molecule was tagged by a template-switch adaptor that had 12 random nucleotides. From the 5' RACE reads, TCRdb called clonotypes with MiXCR, one entry per CDR3 protein. The sample carries just under 550,000 distinct CDR3 sequences, approximately 25% recorded once. General observations from the study: Percentage of naive T cells showed a strong correlation with TCR beta diversity.

V was clipped by 6 bases and J by 2 bases, with 14 bases between them. The CDR3 contains 14 residues. Germline values: CDR1 MNHEY, CDR2 SVGAGI. Per sample, extraction of total RNA gave at least 5 micrograms in every case. This same sample was also part of a study on T cells of mothers and their children. This second report adds: The yield was over 9 million TCR beta CDR3 reads from each mother and a few million from each child.

The TCR originated in a boy aged 5-17 years in good health. Source material: blood. The chain has TRBV6-5 and TRBJ2-7; tentatively, D is TRBD1 (5 bases). The CDR3 DNA is TGTGCCAGCAGGATGGACATAGGAGCCTACGAGCAGTACTTC. Translating it yields CASRMDIGAYEQYF.